These 10 T cell receptor beta chains share one sample of origin, sequenced in a study of blood T cell repertoires in COVID-19. Produced via immunoSEQ multiplex PCR; TCRdb's table is partial and in-frame only. In the table there are 300,000 to 350,000 clones, around nine tenths of which are singletons. What was sequenced was peripheral blood. These receptors were collected from an older woman with COVID-19, enrolled during active disease.

This clone came up once. CDR3 in amino acids: CASSIRGQETQYF. The CDR3, as DNA: TGTGCCAGTAGTATCAGGGGTCAAGAGACCCAGTACTTC. The chain joins TRBV19 to TRBJ2-5, with D possibly being TRBD1 (6 bases). The germline V gene has CDR1 LNHDA and CDR2 SQIVND (reference sequence). The CDR3 is made up of 13 amino acids. Trimming removed 3 bases at V and 2 bases at J, with 7 bases between.

This clone has a single count. V gene TRBV24-1 combines with J gene TRBJ2-3; no clear D gene. V was trimmed by 3 bases and J by 4 bases, leaving 7 bases between them. The CDR3 extends over 13 amino acids. The V gene's germline CDR1 is KGHDR and CDR2 SFDVKD. The CDR3 loop reads CATSDRVPDTQYF. The CDR3 DNA reads as TGTGCCACCAGTGATAGAGTCCCAGATACGCAGTATTTT.

This chain joins TRBV28 and TRBJ2-7, with 8 bases aligning to TRBD1. After removal of 1 base from V and 7 bases from J, the junction contained 9 bases not matched to a gene. Germline loops: CDR1 MDHEN, CDR2 SYDVKM. The CDR3 is made up of 15 amino acids. The CDR3 spells CASSLSGQGAHEQYF. In DNA, the CDR3 is TGTGCCAGCAGTTTATCTGGGCAGGGGGCGCATGAGCAGTACTTC.

The chain has TRBV9 and TRBJ1-2; 10 nucleotides match TRBD1. J gave up 4 bases and V 0 bases, and 6 bases lay outside the gene matches. Germline CDR1 SGDLS, CDR2 YYNGEE. The CDR3 is made up of 16 amino acids. The CDR3 here is CASSVDQTGGSYGYTF. The DNA of the CDR3 is TGTGCCAGCAGCGTAGATCAGACAGGGGGCTCCTATGGCTACACCTTC. Full variable domain (remainder filled in from reference TRBV9 and TRBJ1-2): DSGVTQTPKHLITATGQRVTLRCSPRSGDLSVYWYQQSLDQGLQFLIQYYNGEERAKGNILERFSAQQFPDLHSELNLSSLELGDSALYFCASSVDQTGGSYGYTFGSGTRLTVV.

The genes are TRBV19 and TRBJ1-5; no reliable D call. Trimming removed 3 bases from V and 7 bases from J, with 7 bases in between. CDR3 length: 12 residues. Germline V gives CDR1 LNHDA, CDR2 SQIVND (reference sequence). This chain's CDR3 is CASSIRPQPQHF. The CDR3 DNA sequence: TGTGCCAGTAGTATCCGTCCCCAGCCCCAGCATTTT.

The chain joins TRBV28 to TRBJ1-2; TRBD1 agrees at 12 bases. CDR1 is MDHEN and CDR2 is SYDVKM in the germline V gene. Trimming at V came to 4 bases and at J to 6 bases, leaving 9 bases not matched to a gene. The CDR3 sequence is 16 residues long. CDR3 nucleotide sequence: TGTGCCAGCAGTTCCCCACGGGGACAGGGGGCCGATGGCTACACCTTC. Translation gives CASSSPRGQGADGYTF.

The chain employs TRBV30 and TRBJ1-1, with a possible D match to TRBD1 (6 bases). Per germline, CDR1 GTSNPN and CDR2 SVGIG (reference sequence). The CDR3 runs 13 residues. Trimming stripped 3 bases from V and 1 base from J, with 9 bases between. Here the CDR3 reads CAWREQGNTEAFF. In DNA form, the CDR3 reads TGTGCCTGGAGGGAACAGGGGAACACTGAAGCTTTCTTT. The full variable domain, rest sourced from reference TRBV30 and TRBJ1-1, is SQTIHQWPATLVQPVGSPLSLECTVEGTSNPNLYWYRQAAGRGLQLLFYSVGIGQISSEVPQNLSASRPQDRQFILSSKKLLLSDSGFYLCAWREQGNTEAFFGQGTRLTVV.

This clone was detected only once. V and J are TRBV5-1 and TRBJ2-1; 8 positions agree with TRBD2. V shed 3 bases and J 3 bases; nucleotides not matched to a gene: 5. The CDR3 consists of 15 residues. Germline V CDR1 and CDR2: SGHRS, YFSETQ. Written as DNA, the CDR3 is TGCGCCAGCAGCTCCCAGCGGGGGAGCTACAATGAGCAGTTCTTC. Translation: CASSSQRGSYNEQFF.

The chain recombines TRBV2 with TRBJ2-4; 7 positions match TRBD2. Germline lookup yields CDR1 SNHLY and CDR2 FYNNEI. V was clipped by 11 bases and J by 0 bases; unmatched bases: 7. CDR3 length equals 14 residues. CDR3 sequence (DNA): TGTGCCCAAGCGGGATCATTAGCCAAAAACATTCAGTACTTC. Protein sequence: CAQAGSLAKNIQYF.

V is TRBV14 and J is TRBJ2-7; no clear D gene. Trimming took 0 bases from V and 2 from J, leaving 5 bases between them. The CDR3 spans 13 residues. CDR1 SGHDN and CDR2 FVKESK come from the germline V gene. In DNA form, the CDR3 reads TGTGCCAGCAGCCAAGATCTCGCCTACGAGCAGTACTTC. It encodes CASSQDLAYEQYF. The whole variable domain, remainder taken from reference TRBV14 and TRBJ2-7, is EAGVTQFPSHSVIEKGQTVTLRCDPISGHDNLYWYRRVMGKEIKFLLHFVKESKQDESGMPNNRFLAERTGGTYSTLKVQPAELEDSGVYFCASSQDLAYEQYFGPGTRLTVT.